Listed below are T cell receptor beta chains from one sample, sequenced in a study of blood T cell repertoires in COVID-19. Measured with immunoSEQ multiplex PCR; TCRdb has only the in-frame clones, and not every one. The table lists about 120,000 clones, roughly 79% of them singletons. The sample comprised peripheral blood. The receptor set was obtained from a man in his sixties or seventies with acute or convalescent COVID-19. Both conserved end residues are part of each CDR3. The order of the fields is D gene, J gene, clone size, V gene, CDR3 protein, CDR3 DNA. A D gene is named only where the DNA matches it firmly. Rows may omit the clone size; those that give it use once, few, many or a size class.

D: TRBD1; J: TRBJ1-2; size: few; V: TRBV5-1; CDR3: CASSRQGLRSGYTF; DNA: TGCGCCAGCAGCCGACAGGGGCTTAGGAGTGGCTACACCTTC
D: NA; J: TRBJ1-3; size: NA; V: TRBV5-1; CDR3: CASSLTGNSRIDTIYF; DNA: TGCGCCAGCAGCCTTACAGGGAATTCTAGGATCGACACCATATATTTT
D: TRBD1; J: TRBJ1-2; size: NA; V: TRBV6-6; CDR3: CASSRVGQGATSKASQYGYTF; DNA: TGTGCCAGCAGTCGCGTGGGACAGGGGGCGACCAGCAAAGCCAGCCAGTATGGCTACACCTTC
D: TRBD1; J: TRBJ1-2; size: few; V: TRBV19; CDR3: CASSRDRENYGYTF; DNA: TGTGCCAGTAGTAGGGACAGAGAGAACTATGGCTACACCTTC
D: NA; J: TRBJ2-7; size: NA; V: TRBV3-1/TRBV3-2; CDR3: CASSLQGGSYEQYF; DNA: TGTGCCAGCAGCCTCCAGGGCGGATCCTACGAGCAGTACTTC
D: TRBD2; J: TRBJ2-1; size: NA; V: TRBV27; CDR3: CASSFPRKSGGDNEQFF; DNA: TGTGCCAGCAGTTTCCCCCGGAAGAGCGGGGGGGACAATGAGCAGTTCTTC
D: TRBD1; J: TRBJ2-5; size: NA; V: TRBV6-1; CDR3: CASSEVGQQTQYF; DNA: TGTGCCAGCAGTGAAGTGGGACAGCAGACCCAGTACTTC
D: NA; J: TRBJ1-4; size: few; V: TRBV4-2; CDR3: CASSTRQEGEKLFF; DNA: TGTGCCAGCAGCACCCGACAGGAAGGTGAAAAACTGTTTTTT
D: NA; J: TRBJ2-6; size: NA; V: TRBV4-1; CDR3: CASSQVAADSGANVLTF; DNA: TGCGCCAGCAGCCAAGTAGCCGCGGACTCTGGGGCCAACGTCCTGACTTTC
D: TRBD2; J: TRBJ2-5; size: NA; V: TRBV2; CDR3: CASSFTSGGETQYF; DNA: TGTGCCAGCAGTTTTACTAGCGGGGGAGAGACCCAGTACTTC
D: NA; J: TRBJ1-2; size: NA; V: TRBV12-3/TRBV12-4; CDR3: CASRTAPQGYTF; DNA: TGTGCCAGCAGGACAGCCCCTCAAGGCTACACCTTC
D: NA; J: TRBJ1-6; size: NA; V: TRBV3-1/TRBV3-2; CDR3: CASSLTLEAANLYNSPLHF; DNA: TGTGCCAGCAGCCTAACTTTGGAGGCGGCAAACCTCTATAATTCACCCCTCCACTTT
D: NA; J: TRBJ1-2; size: NA; V: TRBV6-1; CDR3: CASSEWQASNYGYTF; DNA: TGTGCCAGCAGTGAATGGCAGGCGTCTAACTATGGCTACACCTTC
D: NA; J: TRBJ1-2; size: NA; V: TRBV6-2/TRBV6-3; CDR3: CASSRPGGLVSYTF; DNA: TGTGCCAGCAGTAGACCGGGAGGTCTGGTGAGCTACACCTTC
D: TRBD2; J: TRBJ2-3; size: NA; V: TRBV7-6; CDR3: CASSLGASGGTDTQYF; DNA: TGTGCCAGCAGCTTAGGGGCTAGCGGGGGTACAGATACGCAGTATTTT
D: NA; J: TRBJ1-1; size: NA; V: TRBV30; CDR3: CAWTDSMNTEAFF; DNA: TGTGCCTGGACGGACAGCATGAACACTGAAGCTTTCTTT
D: NA; J: TRBJ1-5; size: few; V: TRBV4-2; CDR3: CASSQEAGSYIGQPQHF; DNA: TGTGCCAGCAGCCAAGAAGCAGGCTCCTATATTGGTCAGCCCCAGCATTTT
D: TRBD2; J: TRBJ2-5; size: NA; V: TRBV29-1; CDR3: CSVAGGQETQYF; DNA: TGCAGCGTCGCGGGGGGCCAAGAGACCCAGTACTTC
D: NA; J: TRBJ1-2; size: few; V: TRBV21-1; CDR3: CASSRPPGQGRVLSSPGYTF; DNA: TGTGCCAGCAGTAGACCCCCGGGACAGGGCCGGGTCTTATCATCTCCCGGCTACACCTTC
D: NA; J: TRBJ1-6; size: NA; V: TRBV6-1; CDR3: CASSEAGRSNSPLHF; DNA: TGTGCCAGCAGTGAAGCGGGGAGATCGAATTCACCCCTCCACTTT
D: TRBD1; J: TRBJ1-1; size: NA; V: TRBV19; CDR3: CASSIDGTGLSVNTEAFF; DNA: TGTGCCAGTAGTATAGATGGGACAGGGTTGTCGGTGAACACTGAAGCTTTCTTT
D: TRBD1; J: TRBJ1-4; size: NA; V: TRBV6-5; CDR3: CASLDRGLEKLFF; DNA: TGTGCCAGCTTAGACAGGGGGCTCGAAAAACTGTTTTTT
D: NA; J: TRBJ1-2; size: NA; V: TRBV19; CDR3: CASSILTGSGYTF; DNA: TGTGCCAGTAGTATCTTAACAGGGTCCGGCTACACCTTC
D: TRBD1; J: TRBJ2-2; size: NA; V: TRBV6-6; CDR3: CASSYRARGTGELFF; DNA: TGTGCCAGCAGTTATAGGGCCAGGGGGACCGGGGAGCTGTTTTTT
D: NA; J: TRBJ1-2; size: NA; V: TRBV5-6; CDR3: CASSLRRLINYGYTF; DNA: TGTGCCAGCAGCTTGAGGAGATTAATTAACTATGGCTACACCTTC
D: NA; J: TRBJ2-3; size: NA; V: TRBV9; CDR3: CASSVEQRTDTQYF; DNA: TGTGCCAGCAGCGTAGAACAGCGCACAGATACGCAGTATTTT
D: NA; J: TRBJ1-6; size: NA; V: TRBV6-5; CDR3: CASSRQYNSPLHF; DNA: TGTGCCAGCAGTCGACAGTATAATTCACCCCTCCACTTT
D: TRBD1; J: TRBJ1-2; size: NA; V: TRBV7-8; CDR3: CASSTGTGTRNYGYTF; DNA: TGTGCCAGCAGCACCGGGACAGGGACCAGAAACTATGGCTACACCTTC
D: TRBD1; J: TRBJ1-2; size: NA; V: TRBV5-1; CDR3: CASSPGTGGMGYTF; DNA: TGCGCCAGCAGCCCGGGGACAGGGGGCATGGGCTACACCTTC
D: NA; J: TRBJ1-2; size: NA; V: TRBV5-4; CDR3: CASSYRGGALYGYTF; DNA: TGTGCCAGCAGCTATCGAGGGGGGGCTCTCTATGGCTACACCTTC
D: TRBD2; J: TRBJ2-7; size: NA; V: TRBV2; CDR3: CASSEYAGGSTYEQYF; DNA: TGTGCCAGCAGTGAGTATGCGGGAGGGTCCACCTACGAGCAGTACTTC
D: TRBD1; J: TRBJ1-3; size: NA; V: TRBV11-3; CDR3: CASSPRGDRISGNTIYF; DNA: TGTGCCAGCAGCCCAAGGGGGGACAGGATATCTGGAAACACCATATATTTT
D: TRBD1; J: TRBJ1-2; size: NA; V: TRBV6-4; CDR3: CASSEATGGPNYGYTF; DNA: TGTGCCAGCAGTGAAGCTACAGGGGGACCTAACTATGGCTACACCTTC
D: TRBD2; J: TRBJ2-7; size: NA; V: TRBV7-2; CDR3: CASSPKSPSSGGAHEQYF; DNA: TGTGCCAGCAGCCCAAAGTCGCCCTCTAGCGGGGGGGCCCACGAGCAGTACTTC
D: NA; J: TRBJ2-1; size: NA; V: TRBV15; CDR3: CATSRALTADNEQFF; DNA: TGTGCCACCAGCAGAGCCTTGACAGCCGACAATGAGCAGTTCTTC
D: TRBD2; J: TRBJ2-5; size: NA; V: TRBV5-1; CDR3: CASSLEVAGGLRTQYF; DNA: TGCGCCAGCAGCTTGGAGGTAGCGGGGGGCCTGAGGACCCAGTACTTC
D: TRBD1; J: TRBJ2-7; size: NA; V: TRBV6-5; CDR3: CASSYSAGTGDEQYF; DNA: TGTGCCAGCAGTTACTCGGCCGGGACAGGGGACGAGCAGTACTTC
D: NA; J: TRBJ1-6; size: NA; V: TRBV12-5; CDR3: CASGLIPTPPQGYSPLHF; DNA: TGTGCTAGTGGTTTGATCCCAACCCCCCCACAGGGCTACTCACCCCTCCACTTT
D: NA; J: TRBJ1-6; size: once; V: TRBV6-5; CDR3: CASSYERRSPLHF; DNA: TGTGCCAGCAGTTACGAGCGCCGCTCACCCCTCCACTTT
D: NA; J: TRBJ1-5; size: NA; V: TRBV27; CDR3: CASSLMGGYQPQHF; DNA: TGTGCCAGCAGTTTAATGGGGGGGTATCAGCCCCAGCATTTT
D: NA; J: TRBJ1-1; size: NA; V: TRBV7-8; CDR3: CASSLRGAGLTEAFF; DNA: TGTGCCAGCAGCCTAAGGGGCGCAGGGCTTACCGAAGCTTTCTTT